The 23 T cell receptor beta chains given below trace back to one sample, sequenced in a study of OX40 agonist ivuxolimab in advanced cancers. The repertoire was sequenced with immunoSEQ multiplex PCR; TCRdb's copy has only in-frame clones and lacks some. The profile covers 45,000 or so clones, with approximately 91% appearing a single time and 19% taken by the ten largest. Sequenced material: CD4+ or CD8+ T cells sorted from blood, taken in a trial of the OX40 agonist ivuxolimab. The receptors here all came from an adult with an advanced solid tumor such as melanoma, head and neck, liver or kidney cancer.

The J gene is TRBJ2-7, the V gene TRBV4-2; TRBD2 matches 11 bases. V trimming: 0 bases; J trimming: 4 bases; junction bases outside the gene matches: 5. Germline V gene data show CDR1 as LGHNA and CDR2 as YNFKEQ. The CDR3 extends over 16 amino acids. The CDR3 DNA reads TGTGCCAGCAGCCAAGAGATAGCGGGAGGGAATTACGAGCAGTACTTC. It specifies CASSQEIAGGNYEQYF.

The chain employs TRBV19 and TRBJ2-7; D is possibly TRBD1 (6 bases). CDR3 length: 13 amino acids. Germline-derived CDR1 and CDR2 are LNHDA and SQIVND (reference sequence). V gave up 5 bases and J gave up 1 base, with 9 bases separating them. Here the CDR3 DNA reads TGTGCCAGTAGTGGGGACACGTCCTACGAGCAGTACTTC. Its translation is CASSGDTSYEQYF.

A single count supports this clone. This rearrangement joins TRBV27 to TRBJ2-3; the D is unclear. Between the trimmed V and J ends, which lost 0 bases and 2 bases, there was a span of 9 bases. CDR3 length: 15 residues. Germline CDR1 and CDR2: MNHEY and SMNVEV (reference sequence). CDR3 bases: TGTGCCAGCAGTTTATCCGCAGACCTCACAGATACGCAGTATTTT. It translates to CASSLSADLTDTQYF.

The chain uses TRBV6-5 and TRBJ1-5, with D hard to call. V was pared by 0 bases and J by 7 bases, with 7 bases between. This CDR3 has 13 amino acids. CDR1 and CDR2 from the germline V gene are MNHEY and SVGAGI. CDR3 sequence: CASSYSFHQPQHF. For the CDR3, the DNA is TGTGCCAGCAGTTACTCGTTCCACCAGCCCCAGCATTTT.

This chain uses TRBV5-1 with TRBJ2-2; TRBD2 matches 11 bases. With V trimmed by 3 bases and J by 6 bases, 13 bases remained unmatched. Germline CDR1 is SGHRS and CDR2 is YFSETQ. This CDR3 has 18 amino acids. CDR3 nucleotide sequence: TGCGCCAGCAGCTCGCCTGGGACTAGCGGCATTTCTGCCGGGGAGCTGTTTTTT. It encodes CASSSPGTSGISAGELFF.

This chain joins TRBV6-4 and TRBJ2-1; 12 nucleotides match TRBD2. CDR3 length: 18 amino acids. Trimming took 8 bases from V and 0 from J; bases not matched to a gene: 11. Germline loops: CDR1 MRHNA, CDR2 SNTAGT. CDR3 nucleotides: TGTGCCAGCGTTGGACTAGCGGGACCTATGAGCTCCTACAATGAGCAGTTCTTC. It translates to CASVGLAGPMSSYNEQFF.

The V call is TRBV28, the J call TRBJ1-1, with no clear D. The CDR3 contains 12 residues. The germline V gene encodes CDR1 MDHEN and CDR2 SYDVKM. Trimming left V 6 bases short and J 4 bases short, with 9 bases between. The CDR3 DNA sequence: TGTGCCAGCAGCGGACGTCCCACTGAAGCTTTCTTT. This encodes CASSGRPTEAFF. Together with reference TRBV28 and TRBJ1-1, the CDR3 gives the full variable domain: DVKVTQSSRYLVKRTGEKVFLECVQDMDHENMFWYRQDPGLGLRLIYFSYDVKMKEKGDIPEGYSVSREKKERFSLILESASTNQTSMYLCASSGRPTEAFFGQGTRLTVV.

This sequence joins TRBV28 and TRBJ2-5; TRBD1 aligns across 8 bases. CDR1 is MDHEN and CDR2 is SYDVKM in the germline V gene. Trimming cost V 2 bases and J 5 bases; bases outside gene matches: 4. This CDR3 contains 14 residues. CDR3 nucleotide sequence: TGTGCCAGCAGTTTAAGCCAGGGGGCGGAGACCCAGTACTTC. Translated: CASSLSQGAETQYF.

The rearrangement links TRBV11-1 to TRBJ2-7; TRBD2 matches 7 bases. The length of the CDR3 is 16 residues. Germline assignment: CDR1 SGHAT and CDR2 FQDESV (reference sequence). J was trimmed by 3 bases and V by 2 bases; bases with no gene match: 10. The CDR3 bases are TGTGCCAGCAGCTTAACCCCAGCGGGCGGGAGCTACGAGCAGTACTTC. It codes for CASSLTPAGGSYEQYF.

The V gene is TRBV29-1, the J gene TRBJ2-2, with a weak D call TRBD2 (6 bases). V was shortened by 6 bases and J by 7 bases, with 21 bases between the two germline ends. The CDR3 sequence is 15 residues long. CDR1 is SQVTM and CDR2 is ANQGSEA in the germline V gene. CDR3 amino acids: CSVVPSWGEDGELFF. In nucleotides, the CDR3 is TGCAGCGTCGTACCTTCGTGGGGGGAGGACGGGGAGCTGTTTTTT.

The chain carries TRBV13 and TRBJ2-1; D not certain. The CDR3 spans 13 residues. CDR1 is PRHDT, CDR2 FYEKMQ, per germline (reference sequence). V lost 4 bases and J lost 4, with 8 bases in between. The DNA of the CDR3 is TGTGCCAGCAGCTCCTCACGGTACAATGAGCAGTTCTTC. It translates to CASSSSRYNEQFF.

The rearrangement links TRBV27 to TRBJ2-7, with a weak D call TRBD1 (5 bases). The V and J ends lost 4 bases and 7 bases respectively, with 11 bases between them. Germline V gives CDR1 MNHEY, CDR2 SMNVEV (reference sequence). This CDR3 is built from 12 residues. CDR3 DNA sequence: TGTGCCAGCAGTTCCCATTCAGGGGAGCAGTACTTC. As protein: CASSSHSGEQYF.

The sample holds one count of this clone. At one boundary the junction diverges from the germline segment, which might be a read error. Other DNA sequences from this sample encode an identical CDR3 as well. V usage is TRBV7-9 and J usage is TRBJ1-1; 8 positions agree with TRBD1. This CDR3 comprises 14 residues. Germline V CDR1 and CDR2: SEHNR, FQNEAQ (reference sequence). CDR3 sequence reads: CASSLEDRGTEAFF. Here the CDR3 DNA reads TGTGCCAGCAGCTTAGAAGACAGGGGAACTGAGGCTTTCTTT.

This chain's CDR3 is CASSEEAGSRAEAFF. The CDR3 DNA reads as TGTGCCAGCAGTGAAGAGGCGGGATCGAGGGCTGAAGCTTTCTTT. This chain uses TRBV2 with TRBJ1-1; the D is unclear. The germline CDR1 and CDR2 sequences are SNHLY and FYNNEI. The CDR3 extends over 15 amino acids. Trimming took off 1 base at V and 6 bases at J, with 15 bases between the two ends.

V is TRBV2 and J is TRBJ2-7; tentatively, D is TRBD2 (5 bases). The V gene's germline CDR1 is SNHLY and CDR2 FYNNEI. V was cut by 7 bases and J by 4 bases, with 14 bases left in between. The CDR3 has 13 amino acids. The CDR3 nucleotides read TGTGCCAGCATCAAGACTACCAGTTACGAGCAGTACTTC. This encodes CASIKTTSYEQYF. Full variable domain (missing parts from reference TRBV2 and TRBJ2-7): EPEVTQTPSHQVTQMGQEVILRCVPISNHLYFYWYRQILGQKVEFLVSFYNNEISEKSEIFDDQFSVERPDGSNFTLKIRSTKLEDSAMYFCASIKTTSYEQYFGPGTRLTVT.

The chain employs TRBV19 and TRBJ1-5; D call uncertain. Germline V CDR1 and CDR2: LNHDA, SQIVND (reference sequence). The CDR3 consists of 16 residues. V shed 5 bases and J shed 0 bases, with 14 bases lying between them. The CDR3: CASSSLQLYSNQPQHF. The CDR3 coding sequence is TGTGCCAGTAGTTCCCTACAGCTATATAGCAATCAGCCCCAGCATTTT.

The chain is built from TRBV14 and TRBJ2-1; 9 bases line up with TRBD2. The CDR3 extends over 15 amino acids. V was clipped by 7 bases and J by 2 bases; unmatched bases: 6. CDR1 and CDR2 (germline): SGHDN, FVKESK. CDR3 DNA sequence: TGTGCCAGCAAGGGTAGCGGGAGCCCCTACAATGAGCAGTTCTTC. It is translated as CASKGSGSPYNEQFF. The variable domain in full, completed from reference TRBV14 and TRBJ2-1, reads EAGVTQFPSHSVIEKGQTVTLRCDPISGHDNLYWYRRVMGKEIKFLLHFVKESKQDESGMPNNRFLAERTGGTYSTLKVQPAELEDSGVYFCASKGSGSPYNEQFFGPGTRLTVL.

This chain connects TRBV5-1 to TRBJ2-3; 10 positions match TRBD2. This CDR3 region has 18 residues. CDR1 and CDR2 from the germline V gene are SGHRS and YFSETQ. V gave up 0 bases and J gave up 2 bases; unmatched junction bases: 9. The CDR3 here is CASSLVRLAGVITDTQYF. As DNA, the CDR3 is TGCGCCAGCAGCTTGGTGAGGCTAGCGGGGGTGATCACAGATACGCAGTATTTT.

CDR3 sequence reads: CASSEEGARTGELFF. The CDR3 DNA is TGTGCCAGCAGTGAAGAGGGGGCGCGCACCGGGGAGCTGTTTTTT. V is TRBV6-1 and J is TRBJ2-2; 7 nucleotides agree with TRBD1. Losses at the gene ends were 1 base for V and 4 bases for J; bases not matched to a gene: 3. The CDR3 runs 15 residues. Per germline, CDR1 MNHNS and CDR2 SASEGT.

This chain links TRBV28 with TRBJ1-2, with TRBD1 matching over 10 bases. Germline V gene lookup returns CDR1 MDHEN and CDR2 SYDVKM. The CDR3 is 19 residues long. V gave up 4 bases and J gave up 0 bases; unmatched junction bases: 14. CDR3 amino acids: CASSSPFDRGLEANYGYTF. Written as DNA, the CDR3 is TGTGCCAGCAGTTCCCCTTTTGACAGGGGGCTCGAAGCTAACTATGGCTACACCTTC.

The chain has TRBV10-3 and TRBJ2-7, with TRBD2 identical over 10 bases. The CDR3 has 14 residues. CDR1 ENHRY and CDR2 SYGVKD come from the germline V gene. The trim removed 7 bases at V and 0 bases at J, leaving 3 bases unmatched. CDR3 loop: CAITPSGSSYEQYF. DNA for the CDR3: TGTGCCATCACCCCTAGCGGGAGCTCCTACGAGCAGTACTTC.

This chain joins TRBV11-3 and TRBJ2-3, with a tentative D call TRBD1 (5 bases). V was pared by 6 bases and J by 5 bases, with 18 bases between. Per the germline V gene, CDR1 is SGHNT and CDR2 is YENEEA. This CDR3 region has 15 residues. CDR3 in DNA: TGTGCCAGCAGTGCGGTGGGGCCAGGGCGAGATACGCAGTATTTT. Its protein product is CASSAVGPGRDTQYF. Together with reference TRBV11-3 and TRBJ2-3, the CDR3 gives the full variable domain: EAGVVQSPRYKIIEKKQPVAFWCNPISGHNTLYWYLQNLGQGPELLIRYENEEAVDDSQLPKDRFSAERLKGVDSTLKIQPAELGDSAVYLCASSAVGPGRDTQYFGPGTRLTVL.

V gene TRBV19 combines with J gene TRBJ2-3; D not resolved. Germline V CDR1 and CDR2: LNHDA, SQIVND (reference sequence). The CDR3 has 15 amino acids. Trimming took 5 bases from V and 1 from J, leaving 13 bases between them. CDR3 sequence: CASSFKGSGTDTQYF. For the CDR3, the DNA is TGTGCCAGTAGTTTCAAGGGATCCGGCACAGATACGCAGTATTTT.